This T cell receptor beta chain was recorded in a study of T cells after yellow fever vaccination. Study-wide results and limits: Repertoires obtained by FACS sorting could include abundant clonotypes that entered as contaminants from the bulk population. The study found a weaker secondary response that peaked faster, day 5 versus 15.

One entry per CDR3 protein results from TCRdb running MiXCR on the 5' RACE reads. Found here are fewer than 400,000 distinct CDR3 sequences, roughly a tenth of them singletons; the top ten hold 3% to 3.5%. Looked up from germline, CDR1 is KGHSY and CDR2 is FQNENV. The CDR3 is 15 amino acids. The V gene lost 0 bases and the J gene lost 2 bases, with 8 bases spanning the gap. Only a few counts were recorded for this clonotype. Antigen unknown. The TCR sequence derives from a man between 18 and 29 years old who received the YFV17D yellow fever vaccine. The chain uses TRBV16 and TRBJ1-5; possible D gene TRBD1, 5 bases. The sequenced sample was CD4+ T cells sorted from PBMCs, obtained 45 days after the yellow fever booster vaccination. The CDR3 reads CASSQSGRGNQPQHF. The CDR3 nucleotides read TGTGCCAGCAGCCAATCGGGCAGGGGCAATCAGCCCCAGCATTTT.